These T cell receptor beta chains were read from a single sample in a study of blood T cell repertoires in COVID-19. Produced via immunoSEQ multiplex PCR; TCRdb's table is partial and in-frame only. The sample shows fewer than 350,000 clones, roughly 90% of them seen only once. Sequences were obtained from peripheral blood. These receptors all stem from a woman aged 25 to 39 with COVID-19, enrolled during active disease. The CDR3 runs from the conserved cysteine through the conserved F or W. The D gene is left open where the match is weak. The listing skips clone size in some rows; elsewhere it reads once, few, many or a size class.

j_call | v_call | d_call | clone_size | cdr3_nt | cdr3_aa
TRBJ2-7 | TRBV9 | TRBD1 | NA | TGTGCCAGCAGCACCCGGACAGGGGAGTACGAGCAGTACTTC | CASSTRTGEYEQYF
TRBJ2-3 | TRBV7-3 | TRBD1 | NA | TGTGCCAGCAGCCGGGACAGGGGGCCCACAGATACGCAGTATTTT | CASSRDRGPTDTQYF
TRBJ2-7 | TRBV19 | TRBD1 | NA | TGTGCCAGTAGCATGGGACAGGGGTTATCCCGCTACGAGCAGTACTTC | CASSMGQGLSRYEQYF
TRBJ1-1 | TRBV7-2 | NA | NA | TGTGCCAGCAGCTTAGCTTCCGGGAGCACTGAAGCTTTCTTT | CASSLASGSTEAFF
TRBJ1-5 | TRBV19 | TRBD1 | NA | TGTGCCAGTAGTACCCGCGGGACAGGGGGCAATCAGCCCCAGCATTTT | CASSTRGTGGNQPQHF
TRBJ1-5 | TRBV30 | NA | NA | TGTGCCTGGAGTGCAGGCTTTAATCAGCCCCAGCATTTT | CAWSAGFNQPQHF
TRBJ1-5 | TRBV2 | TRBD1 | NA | TGTGCCAGCAGCGCTAACAGGGGCTCCAATCAGCCCCAGCATTTT | CASSANRGSNQPQHF
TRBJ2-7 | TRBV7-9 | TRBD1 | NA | TGTGCCAGCAGCTTAGCCCATTTAAGGGACAGGCCTAGGATAAAGCAGTACTTC | CASSLAHLRDRPRIKQYF
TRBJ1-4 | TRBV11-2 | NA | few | TGTGCCAGCAGCCTAACCCTGGCGGGGGGCGGAGAAAAACTGTTTTTT | CASSLTLAGGGEKLFF
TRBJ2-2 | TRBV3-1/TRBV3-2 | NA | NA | TGTGCCAGCAGCCCTCTCAGGGTCTGGGGCACCGGGGAGCTGTTTTTT | CASSPLRVWGTGELFF
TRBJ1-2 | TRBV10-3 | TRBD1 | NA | TGTGCCATCAAGAGGGACAGGGCCCGCTATGGCTACACCTTC | CAIKRDRARYGYTF
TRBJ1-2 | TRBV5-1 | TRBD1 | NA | TGCGCCAGCAGCCCCGGGACAGGTCTAGGGGTAGGGACCTTC | CASSPGTGLGVGTF
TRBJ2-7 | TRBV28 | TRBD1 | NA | TGTGCCAGCAGTTTTCCGGAGACAGGGGCGTACGAGCAGTACTTC | CASSFPETGAYEQYF
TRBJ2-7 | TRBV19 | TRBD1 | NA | TGTGCCAGTAGTATCCCGGACAGGGTCGCCGAGCAGTACTTC | CASSIPDRVAEQYF
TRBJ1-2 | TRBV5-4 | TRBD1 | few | TGTGCCAGCAGCTTGGAACAGGGGGTTAACTATGGCTACACCTTC | CASSLEQGVNYGYTF
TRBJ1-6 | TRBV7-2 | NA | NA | TGTGCCAGCAGCTTAGTAGGGTCGGGGAATTCACCCCTCCACTTT | CASSLVGSGNSPLHF
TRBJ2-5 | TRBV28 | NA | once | TGTGCCAGCAGTAGCGACGGCCAAGAGACCCAGTACTTC | CASSSDGQETQYF
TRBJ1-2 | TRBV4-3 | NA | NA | TGCGCCAGCAGCCAAGATGCCAGGCAAGGTGGCTACACCTTC | CASSQDARQGGYTF
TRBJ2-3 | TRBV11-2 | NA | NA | TGTGCCAGCAGCCGGACAAGGCGGACAGATACGCAGTATTTT | CASSRTRRTDTQYF
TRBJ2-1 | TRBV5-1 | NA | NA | TGCGCCAGCAGCTTGGGTCCGAGATGGAATGAGCAGTTCTTC | CASSLGPRWNEQFF
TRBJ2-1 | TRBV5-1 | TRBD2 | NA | TGCGCCAGCAGCCAAACTAGCGGGAGGATTATTGACAATGAGCAGTTCTTC | CASSQTSGRIIDNEQFF
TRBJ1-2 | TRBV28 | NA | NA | TGTGCCAGCAGTTTTATTGGTCCAGTCTATGGCTACACCTTC | CASSFIGPVYGYTF
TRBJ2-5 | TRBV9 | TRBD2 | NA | TGTGCCAGCAGCAGGCGGAGCGGGAGGGAAGAGACCCAGTACTTC | CASSRRSGREETQYF
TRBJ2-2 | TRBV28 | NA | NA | TGTGCCAGCAGTTCAACAGCCTCGAACACCGGGGAGCTGTTTTTT | CASSSTASNTGELFF
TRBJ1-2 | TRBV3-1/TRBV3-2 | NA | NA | TGTGCCAGCAGCCAAGATCCCCAGGACTATGGCTACACCTTC | CASSQDPQDYGYTF
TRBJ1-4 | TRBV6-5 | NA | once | TGTGCCAGCAGACACAGCGCAGGGGATGAAAAACTGTTTTTT | CASRHSAGDEKLFF
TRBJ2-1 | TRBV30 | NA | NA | TGTGCCTGGAGGATAACTAGTAATGAGCAGTTCTTC | CAWRITSNEQFF
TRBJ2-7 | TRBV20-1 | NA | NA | TGCAGTGCTAGTTCCACGGGATATTCCTCCTACGAGCAGTACTTC | CSASSTGYSSYEQYF
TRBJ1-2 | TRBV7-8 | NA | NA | TGTGCCAGCGGGACTCCTGTTCCCCAGTATGGCTACACCTTC | CASGTPVPQYGYTF
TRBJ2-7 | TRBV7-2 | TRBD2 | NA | TGTGCCAGCAGCTATCTAGCGGGAGAGCAGTACTTC | CASSYLAGEQYF
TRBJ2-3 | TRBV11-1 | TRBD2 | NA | TGTGCCAGCAATGGCGGGAGGAGCACAGATACGCAGTATTTT | CASNGGRSTDTQYF
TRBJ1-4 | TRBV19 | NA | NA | TGTGCCAGTAGTATAGGCGGGACGGCTCGGGAAAAACTGTTTTTT | CASSIGGTAREKLFF
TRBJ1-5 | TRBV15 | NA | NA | TGTGCCACCAGCAGAGATCTTTCCAGCAATCAGCCCCAGCATTTT | CATSRDLSSNQPQHF
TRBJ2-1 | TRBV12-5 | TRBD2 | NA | TGTGCTAGTGGTTTGGTAAGCCCACTAGCGGGAGATTACAATGAGCAGTTCTTC | CASGLVSPLAGDYNEQFF
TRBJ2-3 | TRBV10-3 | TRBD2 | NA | TGTGCCATCGCGTTGGGGGAGGGAGTTACAGATACGCAGTATTTT | CAIALGEGVTDTQYF
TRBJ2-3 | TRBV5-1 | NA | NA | TGCGCCAGCAGCTTGGACAGGAGCACAGATACGCAGTATTTT | CASSLDRSTDTQYF
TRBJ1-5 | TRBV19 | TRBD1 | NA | TGTGCCAGTAGTATACATCGAGGACAGGGGAATCAGCCCCAGCATTTT | CASSIHRGQGNQPQHF
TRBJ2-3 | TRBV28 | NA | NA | TGTGCCAGCAGCCTCTGGACACCGTCAGATACGCAGTATTTT | CASSLWTPSDTQYF
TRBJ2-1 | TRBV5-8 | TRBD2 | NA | TGTGCCAGCAGCTTTACCTCGGCGGGAGGGTCCTACAATGAGCAGTTCTTC | CASSFTSAGGSYNEQFF